This T cell receptor beta chain appears in the sequencing data of a study of cytomegalovirus exposure and HLA in healthy donors. Study-wide findings and caveats: Most TCR sequences showed up rarely, but some public TCRs showed up in many donors. There were a few CMV-associated chains whose specificity for CMV antigens was confirmed in vitro.

Germline CDR1 and CDR2: SGDLS and YYNGEE. V was clipped by 2 bases and J by 0 bases, with 5 bases between them. This CDR3 region has 13 residues. It was with 60 Vbeta and 13 Jbeta primers that the PCR ran. Assay used: immunoSEQ multiplex PCR; TCRdb lists only in-frame clones, some missing. In total, the table holds over 60,000 clones. With regard to this clone: Its antigen is unknown.

The material sequenced was PBMCs. The TCR comes from a female donor in good health and CMV-seropositive. This rearrangement joins TRBV9 to TRBJ1-1, with D hard to call. The CDR3 nucleotides read TGTGCCAGCAGCGTCAGGATGAACACTGAAGCTTTCTTT. Protein: CASSVRMNTEAFF.